The sequence of this T cell receptor beta chain was determined in a study of T cell responses to AZD1222 COVID-19 vaccine. Overall study results and limits: Females made up more of the donors, who were largely white British, and clonal diversity may have come out too low.

A remark on this clone: Its antigen is as yet unknown.

Repertoires were generated with immunoSEQ multiplex PCR, while TCRdb's copy carries only in-frame clones and drops some. The data show roughly 150,000 clones, 85% to 95% seen once. Looked up from germline, CDR1 is SEHNR and CDR2 is FQNEAQ (reference sequence). The CDR3 loop spans 15 amino acids. Trimming took off 6 bases at V and 2 bases at J, with 13 bases between the two ends. Source: peripheral blood, taken on day 0 of AZD1222 vaccination. The TCR originated in an adult in good health. The chain uses TRBV7-9 and TRBJ2-2; D not resolved. The CDR3 sequence: CASRSAQLNTGELFF. Written as DNA, the CDR3 is TGTGCCAGCAGATCTGCACAGCTCAACACCGGGGAGCTGTTTTTT.